These 8 T cell receptor beta chains share one sample of origin, sequenced in a study of early T cells in non-severe SARS-CoV-2 infection. TCRdb redid the calling of the 5' RACE reads with MiXCR, one entry per CDR3 protein. Of tens of thousands of distinct CDR3 sequences in the sample, roughly 10% were seen once. The sample consisted of whole blood. The source is an adult who was a healthcare worker with PCR-confirmed SARS-CoV-2 infection or an uninfected control (not recorded which).

In this sample, this clonotype turned up many times. The chain carries TRBV11-2 and TRBJ2-2; possible D gene TRBD2, 5 bases. There are 15 residues in the CDR3. Deletions cut 4 bases from V and 4 bases from J, with 13 bases between. The germline V gene encodes CDR1 SGHAT and CDR2 FQNNGV. As DNA, the CDR3 is TGTGCCAGCAGCTCCCTGGGCGGACTCACCGGGGAGCTGTTTTTT. Protein product: CASSSLGGLTGELFF.

This clonotype has at least ten counts. The chain carries TRBV25-1 and TRBJ2-3; D remains ambiguous. V was trimmed by 6 bases and J by 2 bases, leaving 6 bases between them. Germline CDR1 MGHDK, CDR2 SYGVNS. The CDR3 consists of 12 residues. CDR3 DNA sequence: TGTGCCAGCAGCGAAGACACAGATACGCAGTATTTT. Translated, it gives CASSEDTDTQYF.

This clonotype was counted many times. V gene TRBV7-2 combines with J gene TRBJ1-2; weak D call: TRBD1 (6 bases). The CDR3 length is 12 residues. Trimming left V 3 bases short and J 8 bases short, with 10 bases between. Germline V CDR1 and CDR2: SGHTA, FQGNSA. CDR3 loop: CASSFRTVGYTF. The CDR3 bases are TGTGCCAGCAGCTTCCGGACAGTCGGCTACACCTTC.

On this clonotype itself: A much larger clone differs from this one at a single base, so this may be a read error. This sequence joins TRBV11-2 and TRBJ2-5; D not certain. The germline V gene encodes CDR1 SGHAT and CDR2 FQNNGV. This CDR3 has 11 amino acids. Trimming took off 2 bases at V and 2 bases at J, with 0 bases between the two ends. CDR3 sequence: CASSLQETQYF. The CDR3 region has the DNA TGTGCCAGCAGCTTACAAGAGACCCAGTACTTC.

The table lists this clonotype with many counts. CDR3 sequence (DNA): TGTGCCAGCAGCCCGTCCGGGGTGGGGCACTATGGCTACACCTTC. Translation gives CASSPSGVGHYGYTF. The chain has TRBV6-5 and TRBJ1-2, with D possibly TRBD1 on 5 matching bases. The CDR3 has 15 amino acids. Deletions cut 6 bases from V and 3 bases from J, with 17 bases between. Per the germline V gene, CDR1 is MNHEY and CDR2 is SVGAGI.

The V gene is TRBV7-8, the J gene TRBJ2-4; 8 bases are shared with TRBD1. V shed 3 bases, J shed 6 bases, and the junction held 10 bases outside the gene matches. Germline V CDR1 and CDR2: SGHVS, FQNEAQ. This CDR3 is 16 amino acids long. The CDR3 bases are TGTGCCAGCAGCTTCTTACCGGGACAGGAAGGAAACATTCAGTACTTC. It specifies CASSFLPGQEGNIQYF. Drawing the rest from reference TRBV7-8 and TRBJ2-4, the complete variable domain is GAGVSQSPRYKVAKRGQDVALRCDPISGHVSLFWYQQALGQGPEFLTYFQNEAQLDKSGLPSDRFFAERPEGSVSTLKIQRTQQEDSAVYLCASSFLPGQEGNIQYFGAGTRLSVL.

The gene calls are TRBV15 and TRBJ2-7; D not resolved. There are 13 residues in the CDR3. Trimming took off 1 base at V and 1 base at J, with 5 bases between the two ends. CDR1 is LNHNV and CDR2 is YYDKDF in the germline V gene (reference sequence). CDR3 in DNA: TGTGCCACCAGCAGAGGATCTTCCTACGAGCAGTACTTC. It codes for CATSRGSSYEQYF.

As DNA, the CDR3 is TGCGCCAGCAGCTTGGCTCGCAGGGGCACTGAAGCTTTCTTT. Protein sequence: CASSLARRGTEAFF. This chain connects TRBV5-1 to TRBJ1-1, with D perhaps TRBD1 (6 bases). This CDR3 has 14 residues. The V gene's germline CDR1 is SGHRS and CDR2 YFSETQ. V was trimmed by 0 bases and J by 4 bases, leaving 10 bases between them.